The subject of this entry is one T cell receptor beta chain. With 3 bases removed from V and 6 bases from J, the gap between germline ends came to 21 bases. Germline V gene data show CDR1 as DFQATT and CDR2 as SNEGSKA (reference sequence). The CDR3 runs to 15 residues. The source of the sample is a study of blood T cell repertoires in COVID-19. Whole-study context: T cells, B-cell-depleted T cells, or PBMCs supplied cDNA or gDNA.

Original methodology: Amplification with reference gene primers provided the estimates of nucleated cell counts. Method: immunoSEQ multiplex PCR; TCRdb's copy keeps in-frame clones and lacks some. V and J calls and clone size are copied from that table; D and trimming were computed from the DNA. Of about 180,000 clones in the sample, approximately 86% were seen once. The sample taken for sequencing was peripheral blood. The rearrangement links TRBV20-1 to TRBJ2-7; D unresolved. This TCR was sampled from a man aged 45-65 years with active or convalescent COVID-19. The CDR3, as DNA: TGCAGTGCTAGTATCGTCAGCAGGCCAGGCAGCGAGCAGTACTTC. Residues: CSASIVSRPGSEQYF.